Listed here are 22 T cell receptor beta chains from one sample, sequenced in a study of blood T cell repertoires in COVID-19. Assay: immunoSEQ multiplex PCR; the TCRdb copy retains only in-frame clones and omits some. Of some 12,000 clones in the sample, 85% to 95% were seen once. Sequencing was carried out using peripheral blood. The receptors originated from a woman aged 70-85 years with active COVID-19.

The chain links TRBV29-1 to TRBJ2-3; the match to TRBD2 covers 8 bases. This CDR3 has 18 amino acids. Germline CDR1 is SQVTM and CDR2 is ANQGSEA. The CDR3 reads CSANSGRASGLITDTQYF. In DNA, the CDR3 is TGCAGTGCAAACTCCGGGAGAGCTAGCGGGCTTATCACAGATACGCAGTATTTT.

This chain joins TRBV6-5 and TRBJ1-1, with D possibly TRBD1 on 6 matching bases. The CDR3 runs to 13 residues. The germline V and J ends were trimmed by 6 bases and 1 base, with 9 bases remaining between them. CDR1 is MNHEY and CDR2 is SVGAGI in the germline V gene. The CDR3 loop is CASSNRENTEAFF. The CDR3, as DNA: TGTGCCAGCAGCAACAGGGAGAACACTGAAGCTTTCTTT.

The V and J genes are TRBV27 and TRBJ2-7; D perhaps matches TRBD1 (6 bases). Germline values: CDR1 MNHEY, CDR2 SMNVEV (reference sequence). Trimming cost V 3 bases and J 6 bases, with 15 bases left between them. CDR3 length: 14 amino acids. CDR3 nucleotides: TGTGCCAGCAGTTTTTACAGGGATTCGGGCGAGCAGTACTTC. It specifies CASSFYRDSGEQYF.

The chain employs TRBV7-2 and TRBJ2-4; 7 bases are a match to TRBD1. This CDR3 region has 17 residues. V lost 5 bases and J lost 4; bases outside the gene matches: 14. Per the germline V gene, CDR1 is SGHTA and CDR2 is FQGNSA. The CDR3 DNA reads TGTGCCAGCAGCCCCAGATTACCGGGACAGAGTAAAAACATTCAGTACTTC. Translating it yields CASSPRLPGQSKNIQYF.

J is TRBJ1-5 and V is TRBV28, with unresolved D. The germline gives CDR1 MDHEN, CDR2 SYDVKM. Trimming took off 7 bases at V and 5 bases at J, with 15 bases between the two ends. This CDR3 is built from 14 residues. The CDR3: CASTQSPQYQPQHF. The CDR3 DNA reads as TGTGCCAGCACCCAAAGTCCCCAGTATCAGCCCCAGCATTTT.

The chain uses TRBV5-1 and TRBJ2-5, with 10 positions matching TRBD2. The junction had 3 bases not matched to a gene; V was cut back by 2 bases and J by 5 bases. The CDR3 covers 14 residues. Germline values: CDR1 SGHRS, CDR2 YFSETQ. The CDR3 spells CASSFLAGVETQYF. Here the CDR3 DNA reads TGCGCCAGCAGCTTCCTAGCGGGAGTGGAGACCCAGTACTTC.

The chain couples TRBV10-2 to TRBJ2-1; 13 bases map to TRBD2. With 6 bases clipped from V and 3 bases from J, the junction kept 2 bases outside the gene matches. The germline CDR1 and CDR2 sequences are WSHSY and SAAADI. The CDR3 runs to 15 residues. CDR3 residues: CASRGLAGVYNEQFF. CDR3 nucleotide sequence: TGCGCCAGCAGAGGACTAGCGGGAGTCTACAATGAGCAGTTCTTC.

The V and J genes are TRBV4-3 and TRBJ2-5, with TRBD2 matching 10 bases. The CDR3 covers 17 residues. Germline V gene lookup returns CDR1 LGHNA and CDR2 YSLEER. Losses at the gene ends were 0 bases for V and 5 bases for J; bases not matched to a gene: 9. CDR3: CASSQEGSASGSETQYF. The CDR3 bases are TGCGCCAGCAGCCAAGAAGGTTCCGCTAGCGGGAGTGAGACCCAGTACTTC.

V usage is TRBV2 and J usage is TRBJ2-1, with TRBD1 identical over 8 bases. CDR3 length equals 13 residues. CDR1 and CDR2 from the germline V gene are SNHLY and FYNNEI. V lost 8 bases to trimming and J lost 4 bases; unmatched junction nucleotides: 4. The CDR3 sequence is CASSGGPYNEQFF. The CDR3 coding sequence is TGTGCCAGCTCAGGGGGCCCTTACAATGAGCAGTTCTTC.

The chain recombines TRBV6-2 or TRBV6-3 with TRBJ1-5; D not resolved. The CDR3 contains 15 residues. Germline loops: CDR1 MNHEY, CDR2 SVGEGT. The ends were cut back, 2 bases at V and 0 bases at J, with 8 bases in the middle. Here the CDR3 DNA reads TGTGCCAGCAGTTACGGGCTTTATAGCAATCAGCCCCAGCATTTT. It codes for CASSYGLYSNQPQHF.

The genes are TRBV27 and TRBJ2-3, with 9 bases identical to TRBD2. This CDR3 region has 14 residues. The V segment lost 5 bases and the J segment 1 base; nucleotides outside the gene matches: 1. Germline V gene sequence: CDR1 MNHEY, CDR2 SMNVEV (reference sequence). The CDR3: CASSLAGRTDTQYF. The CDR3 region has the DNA TGTGCCAGCAGTCTAGCGGGGCGCACAGATACGCAGTATTTT.

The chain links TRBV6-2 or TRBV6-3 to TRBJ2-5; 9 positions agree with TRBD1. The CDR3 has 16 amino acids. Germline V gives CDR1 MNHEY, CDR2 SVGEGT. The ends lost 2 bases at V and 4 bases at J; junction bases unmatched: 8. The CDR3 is CASSYGEGQGRETQYF. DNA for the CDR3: TGTGCCAGCAGTTACGGAGAGGGACAGGGAAGAGAGACCCAGTACTTC.

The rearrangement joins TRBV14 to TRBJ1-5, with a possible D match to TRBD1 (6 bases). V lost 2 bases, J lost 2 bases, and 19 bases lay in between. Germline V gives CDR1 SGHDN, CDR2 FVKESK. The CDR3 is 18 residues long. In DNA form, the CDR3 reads TGTGCCAGCAGCCAAAGGGACTACAGGGTTTGGGGCAATCAGCCCCAGCATTTT. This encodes CASSQRDYRVWGNQPQHF. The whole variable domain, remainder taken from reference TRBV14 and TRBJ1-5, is EAGVTQFPSHSVIEKGQTVTLRCDPISGHDNLYWYRRVMGKEIKFLLHFVKESKQDESGMPNNRFLAERTGGTYSTLKVQPAELEDSGVYFCASSQRDYRVWGNQPQHFGDGTRLSIL.

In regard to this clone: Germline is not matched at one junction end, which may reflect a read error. The CDR3 nucleotides read TGTGCCAGCAGCCTAGCCGGGGGGGGCGAATCACCCCTCCACTTT. Its protein is CASSLAGGGESPLHF. The V and J genes are TRBV7-9 and TRBJ1-6, with a possible D match to TRBD1 (6 bases). The CDR3 covers 15 residues. The germline CDR1 and CDR2 sequences are SEHNR and FQNEAQ (reference sequence). The entire variable domain, with the rest obtained from reference TRBV7-9 and TRBJ1-6, is as follows: DTGVSQNPRHKITKRGQNVTFRCDPISEHNRLYWYRQTLGQGPEFLTYFQNEAQLEKSRLLSDRFSAERPKGSFSTLEIQRTEQGDSAMYLCASSLAGGGESPLHFGNGTRLTVT.

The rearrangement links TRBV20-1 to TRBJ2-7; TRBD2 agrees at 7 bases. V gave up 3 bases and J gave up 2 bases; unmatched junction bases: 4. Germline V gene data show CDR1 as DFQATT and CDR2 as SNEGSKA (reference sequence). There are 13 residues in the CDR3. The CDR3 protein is CSASSGPTYEQYF. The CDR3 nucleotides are TGCAGTGCTAGTAGCGGGCCCACCTACGAGCAGTACTTC.

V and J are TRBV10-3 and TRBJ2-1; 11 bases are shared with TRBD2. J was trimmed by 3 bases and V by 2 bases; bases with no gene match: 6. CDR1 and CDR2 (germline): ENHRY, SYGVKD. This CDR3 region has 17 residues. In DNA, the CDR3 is TGTGCCATCAGTGAGACTAGCGGGAGAGCAAACTACAATGAGCAGTTCTTC. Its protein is CAISETSGRANYNEQFF.

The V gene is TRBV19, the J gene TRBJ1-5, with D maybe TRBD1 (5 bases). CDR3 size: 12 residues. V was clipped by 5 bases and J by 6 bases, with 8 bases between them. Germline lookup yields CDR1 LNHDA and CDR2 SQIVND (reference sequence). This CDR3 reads CASSGGIQPQHF. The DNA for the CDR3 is TGTGCCAGTAGTGGGGGGATTCAGCCCCAGCATTTT.

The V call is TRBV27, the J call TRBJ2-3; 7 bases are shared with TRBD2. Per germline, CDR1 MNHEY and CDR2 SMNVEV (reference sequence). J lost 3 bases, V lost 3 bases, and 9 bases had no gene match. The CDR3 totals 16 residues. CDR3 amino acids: CASSFRGSIVTDTQYF. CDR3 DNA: TGTGCCAGCAGTTTTCGCGGGAGTATTGTTACAGATACGCAGTATTTT.

In DNA form, the CDR3 reads TGTGCCAGCAGCAAAGAATGGGACAGCTCCTACGAGCAGTACTTC. The encoded protein is CASSKEWDSSYEQYF. This chain uses TRBV21-1 with TRBJ2-7; TRBD1 reflects the table's D call only, with no check against the DNA. TRBV21-1 is a pseudogene segment. The CDR3 covers 15 residues.

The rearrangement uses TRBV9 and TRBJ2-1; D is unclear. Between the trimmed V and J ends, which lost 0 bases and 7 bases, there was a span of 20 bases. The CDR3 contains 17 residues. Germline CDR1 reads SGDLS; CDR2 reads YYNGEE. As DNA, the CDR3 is TGTGCCAGCAGCGTAGGGATCGGTGGGCCCATTGGGAATGAGCAGTTCTTC. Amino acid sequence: CASSVGIGGPIGNEQFF.

The CDR3 loop is CASSNYREGSYEQYF. CDR3 sequence (DNA): TGTGCCAGTAGTAATTACAGGGAGGGCTCCTACGAGCAGTACTTC. The chain carries TRBV19 and TRBJ2-7, with D perhaps matching TRBD2 (7 bases). The CDR3 has 15 amino acids. The V end lost 4 bases, the J end lost 0 bases, and 13 bases lay between the germline ends. Germline V lookup: CDR1 LNHDA, CDR2 SQIVND (reference sequence).

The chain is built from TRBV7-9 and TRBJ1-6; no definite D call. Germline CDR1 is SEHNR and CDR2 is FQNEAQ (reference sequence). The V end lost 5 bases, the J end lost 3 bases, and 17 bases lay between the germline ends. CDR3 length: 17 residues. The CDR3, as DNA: TGTGCCAGCAGCCTGGACGGAGGGCGTTTCTATAATTCACCCCTCCACTTT. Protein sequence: CASSLDGGRFYNSPLHF.